A single TCR beta chain is shown here with its context. What it binds is not known. Treatment reported: oral pan-JAK inhibitor, 5-10 mg twice daily. PBMCs provided sorted CD4+ and CD8+ T cells. The record originates from a study of CD8+ T cells in alopecia areata. Across the study: The tofacitinib course ran for 6 to 18 months and was followed by 6 months off drug. Study results and limitations: Throughout tofacitinib, many expanded lesional clones continued to persist in scalp and blood.

Extraction and reverse transcription of RNA yielded cDNA as the sequencing template. Libraries were prepared by immunoSEQ multiplex PCR; TCRdb keeps only in-frame clonotypes and omits some of them. Here the sample spans around 100,000 clones, approximately 84% being singletons. Germline CDR1 MNHNS, CDR2 SASEGT. The V gene lost 1 base and the J gene lost 8 bases, with 13 bases spanning the gap. The CDR3 extends over 14 amino acids. Material: CD8+ T cells sorted from blood, obtained between weeks 30 and 35, from a patient treated with tofacitinib. This TCR came from a human donor with alopecia areata. The chain carries TRBV6-1 and TRBJ2-3, with a possible D match to TRBD2 (6 bases). In DNA form, the CDR3 reads TGTGCCAGCAGTGAAGAAGTTCGGGGGAGTACGCAGTATTTT. Translating gives CASSEEVRGSTQYF.